Listed below are T cell receptor beta chains from one sample, sequenced in a study of blood T cells in healthy people across ages. TCRdb redid the calling of the 5' RACE reads with MiXCR, one entry per CDR3 protein. The sample yields about 2 million distinct CDR3 sequences, 49% seen once. Input material: blood. Receptor source: a middle-aged woman in good health. Each CDR3 is given with its conserved first and last residue. A D gene is named only where the DNA matches it firmly. The size entry is marked missing in some rows and otherwise reads once, few, many or a size class.

D gene: -; clone size: many; J gene: TRBJ2-7; V gene: TRBV5-5; CDR3 DNA: TGTGCCAGCACCCCTTCCTATGGGGACTACGAGCAGTACTTC; CDR3 protein: CASTPSYGDYEQYF
D gene: -; clone size: -; J gene: TRBJ1-1; V gene: TRBV29-1; CDR3 DNA: TGCAGCGTTGTATTGATCCGGGCTCAGGCCACTGAAGCTTTCTTT; CDR3 protein: CSVVLIRAQATEAFF
D gene: TRBD1; clone size: -; J gene: TRBJ2-3; V gene: TRBV20-1; CDR3 DNA: TGCAGTGCTAATACAGGGGGCGCGGGGGATACAGATACGCAGTATTTT; CDR3 protein: CSANTGGAGDTDTQYF
D gene: -; clone size: -; J gene: TRBJ2-1; V gene: TRBV10-3; CDR3 DNA: TGTGCCATCATGGAGGCTGGTGCGGAGACCCAGTTCTTC; CDR3 protein: CAIMEAGAETQFF
D gene: TRBD2; clone size: -; J gene: TRBJ2-1; V gene: TRBV6-2/TRBV6-3; CDR3 DNA: TGTGCCAGCAGTTGGCTAGCGGGGTACAATGAGCAGTTCTTC; CDR3 protein: CASSWLAGYNEQFF
D gene: TRBD1; clone size: few; J gene: TRBJ1-6; V gene: TRBV5-1; CDR3 DNA: TGCGCCAGCAGCTTAGACAGGGGAGCTTCACCCCTCCACTTT; CDR3 protein: CASSLDRGASPLHF
D gene: -; clone size: -; J gene: TRBJ2-7; V gene: TRBV15; CDR3 DNA: TGTGCCACCAGCAGAGGACTAACAGGGTCCTACGAGCAGTACTTC; CDR3 protein: CATSRGLTGSYEQYF
D gene: TRBD2; clone size: -; J gene: TRBJ2-3; V gene: TRBV24-1; CDR3 DNA: TGTGCCACCGGGGAAAACAGGGGACTAGCGGGGAGGGATACGCAGTATTTT; CDR3 protein: CATGENRGLAGRDTQYF
D gene: TRBD2; clone size: -; J gene: TRBJ2-7; V gene: TRBV28; CDR3 DNA: TGTGCCAGCAGTTTATGGGCGGGGAGGGTCAGCTACGAGCAGTACTTC; CDR3 protein: CASSLWAGRVSYEQYF
D gene: -; clone size: many; J gene: TRBJ2-5; V gene: TRBV6-6; CDR3 DNA: TGTGCCAGTGGGAAAGGGGAGACCCAGTACTTC; CDR3 protein: CASGKGETQYF
D gene: -; clone size: -; J gene: TRBJ1-5; V gene: TRBV20-1; CDR3 DNA: TGCAGTGCTAGCATACGAGGGATTAGCAATCAGCCCCAGCATTTT; CDR3 protein: CSASIRGISNQPQHF
D gene: -; clone size: -; J gene: TRBJ2-5; V gene: TRBV11-2; CDR3 DNA: TGTGCCAGCAGCTTAGAGGGCCGACTTGGCCCCGAGACCCAGTACTTC; CDR3 protein: CASSLEGRLGPETQYF
D gene: TRBD1; clone size: -; J gene: TRBJ1-1; V gene: TRBV2; CDR3 DNA: TGTGCCAGCAACACAGGGGGCAACACTGAAGCTTTCTTT; CDR3 protein: CASNTGGNTEAFF
D gene: -; clone size: few; J gene: TRBJ2-3; V gene: TRBV6-2/TRBV6-3; CDR3 DNA: TGTGCCAGCAACCCTGGGGGGAACAGAGTTACGCAGTATTTT; CDR3 protein: CASNPGGNRVTQYF
D gene: -; clone size: few; J gene: TRBJ2-5; V gene: TRBV5-1; CDR3 DNA: TGCGCCAGCAGCTTTGGAAGTGGCAGGACTCAAGAGACCCAGTACTTC; CDR3 protein: CASSFGSGRTQETQYF
D gene: -; clone size: -; J gene: TRBJ2-7; V gene: TRBV7-7; CDR3 DNA: TGTGCTAGCAGCTTAGGCCTGGATGGCGAGCAGTACTTC; CDR3 protein: CASSLGLDGEQYF
D gene: -; clone size: -; J gene: TRBJ1-4; V gene: TRBV28; CDR3 DNA: TGTGCCAGTACCCGAGGGGGGGCGCCTAATGAAAAACTGTTTTTT; CDR3 protein: CASTRGGAPNEKLFF
D gene: TRBD2; clone size: few; J gene: TRBJ2-5; V gene: TRBV25-1; CDR3 DNA: TGTGCCAGCAGTGAAAGTGTACTAAGCGGGGGTCAAGAGACCCAGTACTTC; CDR3 protein: CASSESVLSGGQETQYF
D gene: -; clone size: -; J gene: TRBJ2-4; V gene: TRBV4-2; CDR3 DNA: TGTGCCAGCAGCCAAGGGCAGGGAATGAGAGTACGGGGTATTCAGTACTTC; CDR3 protein: CASSQGQGMRVRGIQYF
D gene: TRBD2; clone size: -; J gene: TRBJ2-7; V gene: TRBV20-1; CDR3 DNA: TGCAGTGCTAGACTAGCGGACCACTACGAGCAGTACTTC; CDR3 protein: CSARLADHYEQYF
D gene: TRBD2; clone size: few; J gene: TRBJ2-7; V gene: TRBV20-1; CDR3 DNA: TGCAGTGCTCATGGCGGGGGGGCCTACGAGCAGTACTTC; CDR3 protein: CSAHGGGAYEQYF
D gene: TRBD1; clone size: -; J gene: TRBJ2-7; V gene: TRBV28; CDR3 DNA: TGTGCCAGCAGGGCTAGGGGGCTCTACCGTTCCTCCTACGAGCAGTACTTC; CDR3 protein: CASRARGLYRSSYEQYF
D gene: -; clone size: once; J gene: TRBJ2-7; V gene: TRBV12-3/TRBV12-4; CDR3 DNA: TGTGCCCGCAGTTTACACCGGGACTCCTACGAGCAGTACTTC; CDR3 protein: CARSLHRDSYEQYF
D gene: -; clone size: -; J gene: TRBJ1-6; V gene: TRBV12-3/TRBV12-4; CDR3 DNA: TGTACCAGCAGGCTACAGGGTTTGGGAAATTCACCCCTCCACTTT; CDR3 protein: CTSRLQGLGNSPLHF
D gene: TRBD1; clone size: few; J gene: TRBJ1-2; V gene: TRBV20-1; CDR3 DNA: TGCAGTGCTAGAGACCGGGACAGGGGATCGAACTATGGCTACACCTTC; CDR3 protein: CSARDRDRGSNYGYTF
D gene: TRBD1; clone size: -; J gene: TRBJ2-4; V gene: TRBV28; CDR3 DNA: TGTGCCAGCAGAGAGACAGGGATAGGTATTCAGTACTTC; CDR3 protein: CASRETGIGIQYF
D gene: -; clone size: -; J gene: TRBJ1-5; V gene: TRBV5-1; CDR3 DNA: TGCGCCAGCAGCCCGGGGCGCGACAGGAACGGGAATCAGCCCCAGCATTTT; CDR3 protein: CASSPGRDRNGNQPQHF
D gene: TRBD2; clone size: -; J gene: TRBJ2-3; V gene: TRBV28; CDR3 DNA: TGTGCCAGCAGGCTACTAGCGGGGGGCCCGGATACGCAGTATTTT; CDR3 protein: CASRLLAGGPDTQYF
D gene: -; clone size: -; J gene: TRBJ1-5; V gene: TRBV27; CDR3 DNA: TGTGCCAGCAGTTTGTATGGCACTGGTGGCAATCAGCCCCAGCATTTT; CDR3 protein: CASSLYGTGGNQPQHF
D gene: TRBD1; clone size: -; J gene: TRBJ2-1; V gene: TRBV29-1; CDR3 DNA: TGCAGCATGGGACAGGGGAATGGTGAGCAGTTCTTC; CDR3 protein: CSMGQGNGEQFF
D gene: TRBD2; clone size: -; J gene: TRBJ2-3; V gene: TRBV5-1; CDR3 DNA: TGCGCCAGCATGGCGGGGCGTAGCGGGGGGGCCACAGATACGCAGTATTTT; CDR3 protein: CASMAGRSGGATDTQYF
D gene: -; clone size: -; J gene: TRBJ1-2; V gene: TRBV11-2; CDR3 DNA: TGTGCCAGCAGCTTAGTTTATGGGGCAGAAGACTATGGCTACACCTTC; CDR3 protein: CASSLVYGAEDYGYTF
D gene: TRBD1; clone size: few; J gene: TRBJ2-3; V gene: TRBV20-1; CDR3 DNA: TGCAGTGCTAGTCCGGGACAGGGAGTCAATACGCAGTATTTT; CDR3 protein: CSASPGQGVNTQYF
D gene: -; clone size: few; J gene: TRBJ1-2; V gene: TRBV5-5; CDR3 DNA: TGTGCCAGCAGCTTGATCCTAAACTATGGCTACACCTTC; CDR3 protein: CASSLILNYGYTF
D gene: TRBD1; clone size: -; J gene: TRBJ2-5; V gene: TRBV4-3; CDR3 DNA: TGCGCCAGCAGCCCCGGGACAGGGGCGACAGGGAGGTACTTC; CDR3 protein: CASSPGTGATGRYF
D gene: -; clone size: -; J gene: TRBJ2-5; V gene: TRBV29-1; CDR3 DNA: TGCAGCGTTGGAGCCTGGGAGACCCAGTACTTC; CDR3 protein: CSVGAWETQYF
D gene: -; clone size: once; J gene: TRBJ2-7; V gene: TRBV4-1; CDR3 DNA: TGCGCCAGCAGCCATGCCCCCTCCTACGAGCAGTACTTC; CDR3 protein: CASSHAPSYEQYF
D gene: -; clone size: -; J gene: TRBJ1-6; V gene: TRBV27; CDR3 DNA: TGTGCCAGCAGTCCTCAGAGCTACGCTTATAATTCACCCCTCCACTTT; CDR3 protein: CASSPQSYAYNSPLHF
D gene: TRBD2; clone size: few; J gene: TRBJ2-7; V gene: TRBV24-1; CDR3 DNA: TGTGCCACCAGTGATTTCGGACTAGACGAGCAGTACTTC; CDR3 protein: CATSDFGLDEQYF
D gene: -; clone size: -; J gene: TRBJ2-7; V gene: TRBV6-4; CDR3 DNA: TGTGCCAGCAGCGACGTCGAGCGCTCCTACGAGCAGTACTTC; CDR3 protein: CASSDVERSYEQYF
D gene: TRBD1; clone size: once; J gene: TRBJ1-2; V gene: TRBV7-2; CDR3 DNA: TGTGCCAGCAGCTCTCACGGGACAGGGGGCGGCTACACCTTC; CDR3 protein: CASSSHGTGGGYTF
D gene: -; clone size: -; J gene: TRBJ1-6; V gene: TRBV9; CDR3 DNA: TGCGCCAGCAGCGCCCGGGCTGAGGCTAATTCACCCCTCCACTTT; CDR3 protein: CASSARAEANSPLHF
D gene: TRBD2; clone size: few; J gene: TRBJ2-3; V gene: TRBV10-3; CDR3 DNA: TGTGCCATCAGTGCGGGGGGAAGCACAGATACGCAGTATTTT; CDR3 protein: CAISAGGSTDTQYF
D gene: -; clone size: -; J gene: TRBJ1-6; V gene: TRBV12-3/TRBV12-4; CDR3 DNA: TGTGCCAGCAGACCGGGACAAGTCAATTCACCCCTCCACTTT; CDR3 protein: CASRPGQVNSPLHF
D gene: TRBD1; clone size: few; J gene: TRBJ2-5; V gene: TRBV7-9; CDR3 DNA: TGTGCCAGCAGCTTCGGACAGGCGATGTACCAAGAGACCCAGTACTTC; CDR3 protein: CASSFGQAMYQETQYF